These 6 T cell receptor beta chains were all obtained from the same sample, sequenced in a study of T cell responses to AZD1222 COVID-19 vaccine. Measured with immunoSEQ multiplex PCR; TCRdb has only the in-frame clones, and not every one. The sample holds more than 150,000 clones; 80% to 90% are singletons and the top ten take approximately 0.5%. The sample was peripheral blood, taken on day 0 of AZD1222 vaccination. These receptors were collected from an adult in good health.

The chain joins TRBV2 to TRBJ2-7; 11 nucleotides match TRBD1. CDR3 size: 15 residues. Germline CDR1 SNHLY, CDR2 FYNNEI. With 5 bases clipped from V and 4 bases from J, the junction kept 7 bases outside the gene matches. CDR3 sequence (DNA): TGTGCCAGCAGTAAAGGACAGGGGGCTGTTTACGAGCAGTACTTC. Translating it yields CASSKGQGAVYEQYF.

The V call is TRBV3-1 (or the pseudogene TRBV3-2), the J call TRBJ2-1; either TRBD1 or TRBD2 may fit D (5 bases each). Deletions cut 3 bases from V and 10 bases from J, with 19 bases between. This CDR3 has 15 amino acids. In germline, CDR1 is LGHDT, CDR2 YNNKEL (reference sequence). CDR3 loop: CASSHLARGVLEQFF. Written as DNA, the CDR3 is TGTGCCAGCAGCCATCTCGCGCGAGGGGTTTTGGAGCAGTTCTTC.

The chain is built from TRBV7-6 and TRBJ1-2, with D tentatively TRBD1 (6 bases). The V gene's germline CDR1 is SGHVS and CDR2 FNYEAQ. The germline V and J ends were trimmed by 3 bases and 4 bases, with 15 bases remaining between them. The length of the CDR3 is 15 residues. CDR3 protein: CASSLTGGTSYGYTF. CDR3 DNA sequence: TGTGCCAGCAGCTTGACAGGAGGAACAAGCTATGGCTACACCTTC. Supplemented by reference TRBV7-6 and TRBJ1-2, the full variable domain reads GAGVSQSPRYKVTKRGQDVALRCDPISGHVSLYWYRQALGQGPEFLTYFNYEAQQDKSGLPNDRFSAERPEGSISTLTIQRTEQRDSAMYRCASSLTGGTSYGYTFGSGTRLTVV.

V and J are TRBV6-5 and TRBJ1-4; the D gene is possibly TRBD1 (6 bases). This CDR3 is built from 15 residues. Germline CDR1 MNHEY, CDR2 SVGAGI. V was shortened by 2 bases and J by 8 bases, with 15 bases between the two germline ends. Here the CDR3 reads CASSYGNRVGEKLFF. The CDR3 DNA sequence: TGTGCCAGCAGTTACGGGAACAGGGTCGGAGAAAAACTGTTTTTT.

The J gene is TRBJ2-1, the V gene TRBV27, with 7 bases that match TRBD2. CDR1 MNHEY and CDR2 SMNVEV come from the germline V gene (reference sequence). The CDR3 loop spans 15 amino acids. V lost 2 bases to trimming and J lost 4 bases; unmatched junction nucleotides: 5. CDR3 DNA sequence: TGTGCCAGCAGTTTAGTCGCGGGAGCGTACAATGAGCAGTTCTTC. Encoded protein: CASSLVAGAYNEQFF.

The DNA for the CDR3 is TGTGCCAGCAGTGAAGGGACAGGGCACTATGGCTACACCTTC. The encoded protein is CASSEGTGHYGYTF. V is TRBV2 and J is TRBJ1-2; 8 bases fit TRBD1. With 1 base clipped from V and 3 bases from J, the junction kept 1 base outside the gene matches. Per the germline V gene, CDR1 is SNHLY and CDR2 is FYNNEI. The CDR3 is made up of 14 amino acids. Variable domain in full (rest from reference TRBV2 and TRBJ1-2): EPEVTQTPSHQVTQMGQEVILRCVPISNHLYFYWYRQILGQKVEFLVSFYNNEISEKSEIFDDQFSVERPDGSNFTLKIRSTKLEDSAMYFCASSEGTGHYGYTFGSGTRLTVV.